One T cell receptor beta chain is described in this entry. Some clones are missing from TCRdb's copy, which holds only in-frame ones; the method was immunoSEQ multiplex PCR. The table shows more than 35,000 clones, with over 90% occurring only once. The source of the sample is a study of T cell changes during pregnancy in multiple sclerosis. This CDR3 is built from 13 residues. With V trimmed by 3 bases and J by 6 bases, 3 bases remained unmatched. Germline V lookup: CDR1 SGHRS, CDR2 YFSETQ. The sequence was collected from a female donor with multiple sclerosis, enrolled in a pregnancy study. The chain couples TRBV5-1 to TRBJ2-1; 7 bases map to TRBD2. Sample: CD4+ T cells from peripheral blood mononuclear cells, taken in the second trimester of pregnancy. CDR3 sequence reads: CASSWSGTNEQFF. CDR3 nucleotides: TGCGCCAGCAGCTGGAGCGGGACCAATGAGCAGTTCTTC.